This T cell receptor beta chain comes out of a study of human T cells and chemical hapten exposure (dated by TCRdb to the early 2020s). As for the study more broadly: For sensitization, 2% DPC in acetone was applied to a roughly 2 cm by roughly 2 cm area of upper inner arm skin. Weekly therapeutic DPC doses were additionally applied to the scalp of patients throughout the roughly 23-week study period. Patch testing was done on the upper back using Finn chambers containing 0.01% DPC, and results were scored after 6 days according to International Contact Dermatitis Research Group standards. The mostly female patient cohort included alopecia areata with under or over 50% scalp involvement, alopecia totalis and alopecia universalis. Libraries were pooled for sequencing, and per-sample TCR yields varied mainly because of small differences in library volumes within the pool. This study followed changes in the peripheral blood TCR repertoire in vivo during primary and secondary sensitization of alopecia patients to the hapten diphenylcyclopropenone (DPC). Blood was sampled from patients pre-sensitization (week 0) and at 2, 6 and about 24 weeks after DPC sensitization. About 27 alopecia patients gave blood for TCR sequencing at one to four time points (pre-sensitization, 2, 6 and 24 weeks).

The time point label corresponds to: patch test 1, 2 weeks after DPC sensitization. Explained via the paper, the treatment or condition label denotes: therapeutic diphenylcyclopropenone sensitization with weekly scalp DPC. At every patch-test visit, the blood draw took place before the patch test was put on. To be eligible, patients had to be aged 18 to 70, diagnosed with alopecia and judged suitable for DPC therapy, while pregnant patients were excluded. Total RNA was extracted from unfractionated whole blood collected in Tempus Blood RNA tubes. This clonotype was seen more than once but under ten times. Its specific antigen is unknown. No base qualities exist here, and no much larger clone lies one base off it. The germline V gene gives CDR1 as SNHLY and CDR2 as FYNNEI. V is cut by 8 bases and J by 0 bases, and the space between the germline ends is 14 bases. The cysteine opens and the phenylalanine closes a CDR3 of 16 amino acids. The DNA shown is the 48-base CDR3, in frame from base 1.

Beyond this particular receptor, the publication reports: Repeated subsampling changed both the strength of the expansion versus patch-test correlation and the threshold at which that correlation became significant. Because every patient had alopecia, a presumed autoimmune disease, the patients' immune response might differ from that of healthy individuals. DPC sensitization did not change how many TCRs were above 1 in 1000 frequency, and no evidence was found of alterations in global repertoire structure. Significantly more large CDR3 similarity clusters were formed by expanded TCRs than by pre-sensitization or healthy control sets, consistent with antigen-driven responses. A positive correlation was found between the number of PT1 expanded TCRs and patch test score, with significance reached at thresholds 8, 16 and 32 but not 4.

Library preparation employed RACE. The sequencer listed for this sample is NextSeq 500. During library preparation, unique molecular identifiers were attached to individual cDNA molecules so that TCRs could be counted in a quantitative, reproducible way. From each blood RNA sample, both TCR alpha and TCR beta chains were sequenced. Turning to the authors' computational methods: Samples had a median of roughly 87,000 TCRs, with a range from roughly 23,224 to 750,000. The Decombinator software suite was used to annotate the V, J and CDR3 of the TCR reads. Every sample was subsampled to the same number of TCRs (28,000) for the PS versus PT1 abundance plots. TCRs were defined as expanded if absent before sensitization and observed at least eight times at the 2-week time point. TCRdb ran its own pipeline on the public reads, namely fastp trimming at Q25 and MiXCR clone calling, and kept in-frame beta chains. Each entry merges the rows of one CDR3 protein and shows their most common DNA and genes. The V and J calls were not made by the authors but by TCRdb's processing. The sample has 300,000 to 450,000 distinct CDR3 sequences on record, nearly 5% of them singletons. Under 3% of the sample is taken by the ten largest.

The receptor was isolated from a woman in her forties or fifties with alopecia areata. Some clones in this sample may be carry-over from other donors' samples. The sample here was whole blood, taken in connection with sensitization to the hapten diphenylcyclopropenone (DPC). Recombination connected TRBV2 to TRBJ2-6; the D match is possibly TRBD1 or TRBD2, with 5 bases aligned in each. The nucleotides read TGTGCCAGCTCGAGGGACCTCGGCTCTGGGGCCAACGTCCTGACTTTC. It is translated as CASSRDLGSGANVLTF.